This T cell receptor beta chain comes out of a study of blood T cell repertoires in COVID-19 (TCRdb year 2020). With regard to the full study: Samples covering the acute and convalescent phases of COVID-19 were provided by collaborators in the United States, Italy and Spain. The prospective study material was composed of cDNA or gDNA derived from T cells, B-cell-depleted T cells, or PBMCs. Deeply sampled blood TCRbeta repertoires from subjects exposed to, actively infected with, or recovered from COVID-19 were included in the dataset. A freely available public database, intended as a resource for researchers studying the immune response to SARS-CoV-2, is where the repertoires were released. The samples were drawn from the first 160 participants of the ongoing ImmuneRACE study and from 1,254 subjects provided by 6 global collaborators. Nearly every sample came with metadata listing a de-identified subject ID, COVID-19 status, age in years and sex. Where available, HLA class I and class II types were obtained from metadata supplied by the sample provider rather than from assay-based typing.

Summary of the overall study and its limitations: The amount of clinical and demographic metadata varied by source and participant and was provided uncurated.

Taken from the germline V gene, the CDR1 and CDR2 loops are MNHEY and SVGAGI. From cysteine to phenylalanine, the CDR3 is 12 amino acids long. Only the CDR3 portion is preserved as DNA: 36 bases, with reading frame beginning at the first base. V drops 8 bases and J drops 6 bases, leaving 8 bases in between. Participants in the prospective study were aged roughly 18 to 89 years, lived in 24 United States geographic areas, and enrolled through a virtual design. To assign participants to cohorts, the prospective study relied on clinical history that participants themselves reported in a screening survey and a study questionnaire. Mobile phlebotomists in the prospective study collected whole blood, serum and a nasopharyngeal or oropharyngeal swab from every participant. Prospective study participants could optionally give additional blood draws and questionnaires over an approximately two-month period. Before DNA extraction, prospective study blood samples were shipped either frozen or at room temperature.

On this clone: The clone's antigen remains unknown. No quality values exist for individual bases; no much larger clone is one base distant.

TCRbeta CDR3 regions were amplified from genomic DNA by means of the immunoSEQ Assay, a bias-controlled multiplex PCR. As for how the authors treated the data: Within the assay, amplification of reference gene primers was used to estimate how many nucleated cells each sample contained. To quantify the absolute abundance of each unique TCRbeta CDR3 rearrangement, sequence reads were collapsed and filtered. For each sample, productive Simpson clonality was calculated as the square root of Simpson's diversity index over productive rearrangements. TCRdb retrieved this table from immuneACCESS and kept in-frame rearrangements only. Not all clones are present; in checked studies, unresolved V genes account for under half, and no reason is known for the remainder. V and J calls plus clone size are reproduced from that table; the DNA served to infer D and trimming. Recorded for this sample are roughly 190,000 clones; around 76% of them occurred a single time. About a sixth of the sample comes from the top ten.

This sequence originates from a woman aged 45-59 years with acute COVID-19. The chain is encoded by TRBV6-5 joined to TRBJ1-6, with TRBD1 perhaps the D gene, on 5 matching bases. Sequenced input: PBMCs or T cells enriched from blood (not recorded which). The CDR3 corresponds to CASRGANSPLHF. The bases read TGTGCCAGCCGCGGGGCTAATTCACCCCTCCACTTT.